The clone carrying this T cell receptor (beta chain) was observed a single time. Its target is not known. TCRdb keeps only in-frame clones here, not all; method: immunoSEQ multiplex PCR. The sample has about half a million clones; approximately 79% are singletons. This specimen comes from a study of shared clonotypes between healthy human individuals. Study outcomes and limitations: The researchers took only blood, and tissue repertoires probably look different. Clonotype sharing among donors was thought likely to change with sequencing depth.

Germline values: CDR1 SGHRS, CDR2 YFSETQ. CDR3 size: 14 residues. Trimming removed 2 bases from V and 3 bases from J; junction bases left unmatched: 3. The source is a woman aged 40 to 50 in good health. Some clones in this sample may be carry-over from other donors' samples. The chain recombines TRBV5-1 with TRBJ1-1; TRBD1 agrees at 8 bases. Sequences were obtained from PBMCs. The CDR3 DNA is TGCGCCAGCAGCTTCCAACAGGGGGACACTGAAGCTTTCTTT. Residues: CASSFQQGDTEAFF.